This TCR beta chain was recovered during a study of PD-1 blockade in classical Hodgkin lymphoma. Study-wide context: Nivolumab 3 mg/kg was given intravenously every 2 weeks. General observations from the study: Nothing has yet pinned down what causes the repertoire differences, possibly disease activity or prior therapy. Complete responders had baseline diversity similar to newly diagnosed patients. Newly diagnosed patients were reported to exhibit reduced baseline TCR diversity relative to healthy donors.

Here immunoSEQ multiplex PCR was the method, and the copy in TCRdb shows in-frame clones only, minus some. This table has about 14,000 clones, around 84% appearing once. With 5 bases removed from V and 4 bases from J, the gap between germline ends came to 11 bases. The CDR3 spans 13 residues. Germline V gives CDR1 SGHKS, CDR2 YYEKEE (reference sequence). In the case of this clone: As yet, its antigen is unknown.

There was relapse after autologous stem cell transplantation in every patient, and there was variation in brentuximab vedotin exposure. This clonotype originated in a human donor with classical Hodgkin lymphoma. J is TRBJ2-3 and V is TRBV5-5, with D unresolved. The sample in question was peripheral blood mononuclear cells (PBMCs), obtained at baseline. CDR3 in amino acids: CASSRQGADTQYF. CDR3 nucleotides: TGTGCCAGCAGTCGGCAAGGTGCAGATACGCAGTATTTT. The full variable domain, completed using reference TRBV5-5 and TRBJ2-3, is DAGVTQSPTHLIKTRGQQVTLRCSPISGHKSVSWYQQVLGQGPQFIFQYYEKEERGRGNFPDRFSARQFPNYSSELNVNALLLGDSALYLCASSRQGADTQYFGPGTRLTVL.